This section outlines one T cell receptor beta chain sequence together with its context. Only a few counts were recorded for this clone. The antigen this receptor binds is unknown. These data originate in a study of T cell clonality in common variable immunodeficiency (dated by TCRdb to the mid-2010s). What the work shows at the level of the full study, not this receptor alone: According to the authors, figuring out what caused the increased clonality in CVID would require sequencing the repertoires of T cell subpopulations. Fewer TCRbeta clones were shared among CVID subjects than among healthy controls (p < 0.0001). Fewer deletions and N-nucleotide insertions were reportedly observed in CVID TCRbeta sequences, and highly modified clones with 13 or more V deletions were reportedly absent from CVID TCRbeta sequences. Correlations between repertoire features and clinical complications were limited by patient heterogeneity within the CVID cohort. Compared with healthy controls, CVID subjects showed increased TCRbeta clonality (t-test p = 0.018), a feature most characteristic of about a third of subjects. Although equal DNA input was used, an average of about 83,000 unique sequences per sample was obtained for controls, compared with roughly 33,000 for CVID samples.

CVID was diagnosed by standard criteria: serum IgG, IgA and/or IgM reduced below normal range, plus specific antibody deficiency. The CVID group comprised 40 to 50 subjects, 15 or so female and around 30 male, aged roughly 8 to 64 years with a mean age of around 41. Most of the CVID patients and most of the healthy controls were of Caucasian heritage. Replacement immunoglobulin therapy had been administered to all CVID subjects for at least one year at the time of study participation. When blood was collected, none of the CVID subjects were ill or on immunomodulatory or immunosuppressive medication. Heparinized peripheral whole blood samples of roughly 5 to 9 ml were obtained from each donor. Genomic DNA from adults with common variable immune deficiency (CVID) and from healthy adult controls was the source for sequencing TCRbeta CDR3 repertoires. Diluted blood was density-centrifuged over Hypaque 1077 or Ficoll-Paque to isolate peripheral blood mononuclear cells. Genomic DNA was obtained from unsorted mononuclear cells through either Qiagen column purification or a centrifugation-based method.

For sequencing, equivalent amounts of genomic DNA were input from CVID and control samples. For every sample, a 60 bp segment covering the rearranged TCRbeta CDR3 region was amplified and then sequenced. The immunoSEQ assay, a bias-corrected multiplex PCR with high-throughput sequencing, was employed for TCRbeta amplification. In the paper's pipeline: Every unique nucleotide sequence was considered a clone and was annotated with V, D and J genes, copy number and frequency. Sequences were labeled productive if in frame, and non-productive if out of frame or containing stop codons. Clonality was calculated from Shannon's entropy as previously described. The predicted amino acid sequences of productive clones were used to derive the mean CDR3 Kyte-Doolittle hydropathy. The R hclust function was used to hierarchically cluster scaled V gene usage with Manhattan distance and complete linkage. Sharing of clones by CDR3 amino acid sequence was evaluated through resampling of 12 repertoires per group over 100 rounds. Repertoires were searched for 70 published EBV-specific and a few hundred published CMV-specific TCRbeta sequences. After a couple of CVID samples that produced fewer than 10,000 sequences were dropped from the analysis, around 40 CVID repertoires remained. Entries here come from immuneACCESS through TCRdb and include only in-frame sequences with V and J called. Some clones fail to appear in such tables; in the studies checked, an unresolved V gene covers under half of the shortfall, and the cause of the remainder is unknown. V and J calls and clone size are those listed in that table; D and trimming were worked out from the DNA. This sample is represented by under 20,000 clones, with no singletons among them. The top ten hold around 6.1% of the sample.

Source material: peripheral blood mononuclear cells. The source of this sequence is a human donor with common variable immunodeficiency.

CDR3 DNA, as far as it was read: TGTGCCAGCAGTGAACGTTACCGACAGGCCATCCGTGTTGGAAACACC. This yields the protein CASSERYRQAIRVGNT. The entire CDR3 reads CASSERYRQAIRVGNTIYF. The chain was built from TRBV6-1 and TRBJ1-3; perhaps TRBD1 is the D gene, with 6 bases matching. The CDR3 end lies 3 residues beyond the end of the read and is filled in from the germline J gene. The germline V gene specifies MNHNS as CDR1 and SASEGT as CDR2. There are 19 amino acids in the CDR3, from cysteine to phenylalanine inclusive. Of the CDR3's DNA, 48 bases were read; they are in frame from base 1. V is pared back by 2 bases and J by 3 bases, with 23 bases lying between the germline termini.